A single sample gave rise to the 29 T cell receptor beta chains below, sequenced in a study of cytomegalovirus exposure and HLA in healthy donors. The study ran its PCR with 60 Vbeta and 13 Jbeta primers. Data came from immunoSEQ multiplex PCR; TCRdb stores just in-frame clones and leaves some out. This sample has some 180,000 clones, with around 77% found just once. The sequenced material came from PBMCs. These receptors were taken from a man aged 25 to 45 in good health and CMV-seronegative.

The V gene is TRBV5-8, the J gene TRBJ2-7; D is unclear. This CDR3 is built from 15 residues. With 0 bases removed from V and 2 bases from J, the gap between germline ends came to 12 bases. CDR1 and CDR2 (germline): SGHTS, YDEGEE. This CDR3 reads CASSLAADLAYEQYF. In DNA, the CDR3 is TGTGCCAGCAGCTTGGCGGCTGACCTAGCCTACGAGCAGTACTTC.

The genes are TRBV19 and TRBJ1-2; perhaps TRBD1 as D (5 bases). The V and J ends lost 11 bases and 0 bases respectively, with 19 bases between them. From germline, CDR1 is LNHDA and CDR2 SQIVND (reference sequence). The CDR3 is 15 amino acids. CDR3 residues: CASRTRTDANYGYTF. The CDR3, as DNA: TGTGCCTCCCGGACAAGAACGGATGCTAACTATGGCTACACCTTC.

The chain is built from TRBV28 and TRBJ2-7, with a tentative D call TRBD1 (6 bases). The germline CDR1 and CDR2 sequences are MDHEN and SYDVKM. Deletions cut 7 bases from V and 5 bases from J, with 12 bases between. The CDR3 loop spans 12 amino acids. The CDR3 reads CASKTGSDEQYF. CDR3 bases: TGTGCCAGCAAAACAGGGTCGGACGAGCAGTACTTC.

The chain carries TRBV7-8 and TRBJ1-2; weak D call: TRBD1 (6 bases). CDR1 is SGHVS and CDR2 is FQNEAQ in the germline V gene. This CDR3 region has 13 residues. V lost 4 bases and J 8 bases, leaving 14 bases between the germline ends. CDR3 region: CASSSRQVRGYTF. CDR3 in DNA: TGTGCCAGCAGCTCCCGACAGGTTCGGGGCTACACCTTC.

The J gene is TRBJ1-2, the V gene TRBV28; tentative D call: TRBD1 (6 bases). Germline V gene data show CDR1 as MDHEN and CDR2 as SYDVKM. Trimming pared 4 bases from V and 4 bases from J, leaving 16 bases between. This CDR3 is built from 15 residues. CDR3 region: CASSSTPTGRYGYTF. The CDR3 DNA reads TGTGCCAGCAGTTCGACCCCGACAGGACGCTATGGCTACACCTTC.

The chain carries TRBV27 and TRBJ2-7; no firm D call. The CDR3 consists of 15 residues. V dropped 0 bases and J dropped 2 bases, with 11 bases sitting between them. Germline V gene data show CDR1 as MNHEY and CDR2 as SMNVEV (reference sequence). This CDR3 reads CASSLSTRIAYEQYF. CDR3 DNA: TGTGCCAGCAGTTTATCGACGAGGATAGCCTACGAGCAGTACTTC.

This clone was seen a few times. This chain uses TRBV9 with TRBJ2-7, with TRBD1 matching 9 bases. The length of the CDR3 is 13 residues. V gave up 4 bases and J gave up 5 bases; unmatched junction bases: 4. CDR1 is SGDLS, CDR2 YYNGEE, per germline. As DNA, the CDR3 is TGTGCCAGCAGCCCAAGGACAGGGGACGAGCAGTACTTC. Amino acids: CASSPRTGDEQYF.

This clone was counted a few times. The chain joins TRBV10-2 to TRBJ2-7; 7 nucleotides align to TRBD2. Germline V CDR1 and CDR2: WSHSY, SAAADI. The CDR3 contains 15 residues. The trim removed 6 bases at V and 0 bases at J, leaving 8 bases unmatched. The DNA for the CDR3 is TGCGCCAGCAGCCCGCTGCGGGGGAGCTCCTACGAGCAGTACTTC. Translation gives CASSPLRGSSYEQYF.

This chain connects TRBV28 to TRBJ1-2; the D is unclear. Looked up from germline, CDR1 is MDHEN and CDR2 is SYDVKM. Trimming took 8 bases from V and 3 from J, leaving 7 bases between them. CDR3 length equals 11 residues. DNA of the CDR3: TGTGCCAGCCATCAGTACTATGGCTACACCTTC. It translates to CASHQYYGYTF.

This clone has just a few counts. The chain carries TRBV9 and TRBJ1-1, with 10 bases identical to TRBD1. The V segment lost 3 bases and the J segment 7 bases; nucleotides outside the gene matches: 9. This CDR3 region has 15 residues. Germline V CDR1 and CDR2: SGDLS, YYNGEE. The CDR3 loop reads CASSGRDRGESEAFF. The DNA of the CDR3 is TGTGCCAGCAGCGGCCGGGACAGGGGCGAAAGTGAAGCTTTCTTT.

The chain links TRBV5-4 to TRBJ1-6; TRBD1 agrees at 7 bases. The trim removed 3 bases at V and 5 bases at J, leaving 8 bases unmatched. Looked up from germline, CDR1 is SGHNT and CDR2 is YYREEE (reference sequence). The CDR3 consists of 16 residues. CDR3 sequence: CASSSGQPNNNSPLHF. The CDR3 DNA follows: TGTGCCAGCAGCTCGGGACAGCCTAACAATAATTCACCCCTCCACTTT.

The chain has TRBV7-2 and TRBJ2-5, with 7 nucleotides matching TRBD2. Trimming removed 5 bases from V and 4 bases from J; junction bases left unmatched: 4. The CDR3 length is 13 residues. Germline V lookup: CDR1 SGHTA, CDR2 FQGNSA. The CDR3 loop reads CASSTTGGETQYF. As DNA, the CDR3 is TGTGCCAGCAGCACGACGGGGGGAGAGACCCAGTACTTC.

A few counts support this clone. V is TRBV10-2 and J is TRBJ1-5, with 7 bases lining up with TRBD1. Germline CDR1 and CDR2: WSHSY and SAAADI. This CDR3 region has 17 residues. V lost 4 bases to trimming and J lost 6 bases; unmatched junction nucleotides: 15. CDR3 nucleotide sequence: TGCGCCAGCAGTGCCGGGACAGAGATTTCAGAAGGTCAGCCCCAGCATTTT. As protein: CASSAGTEISEGQPQHF.

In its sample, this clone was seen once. CDR3 loop: CASSFGGSGETQYF. The CDR3, as DNA: TGCGCCAGCAGCTTCGGCGGGAGTGGGGAGACCCAGTACTTC. V usage is TRBV5-1 and J usage is TRBJ2-5; 7 bases map to TRBD2. The CDR3 totals 14 residues. The germline V gene has CDR1 SGHRS and CDR2 YFSETQ. V was clipped by 2 bases and J by 5 bases; unmatched bases: 6.

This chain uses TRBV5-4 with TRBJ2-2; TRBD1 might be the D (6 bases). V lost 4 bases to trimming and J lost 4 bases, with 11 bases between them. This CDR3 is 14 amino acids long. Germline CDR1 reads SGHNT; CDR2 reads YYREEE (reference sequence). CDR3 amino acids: CASSQIQGTGELFF. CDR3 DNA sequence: TGTGCCAGCAGCCAGATACAGGGCACCGGGGAGCTGTTTTTT. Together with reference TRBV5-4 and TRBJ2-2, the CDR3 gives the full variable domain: ETGVTQSPTHLIKTRGQQVTLRCSSQSGHNTVSWYQQALGQGPQFIFQYYREEENGRGNFPPRFSGLQFPNYSSELNVNALELDDSALYLCASSQIQGTGELFFGEGSRLTVL.

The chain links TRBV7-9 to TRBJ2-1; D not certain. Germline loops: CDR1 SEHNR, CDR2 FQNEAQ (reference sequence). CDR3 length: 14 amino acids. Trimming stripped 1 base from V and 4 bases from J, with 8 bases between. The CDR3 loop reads CASSLVGSYNEQFF. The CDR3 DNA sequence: TGTGCCAGCAGCTTAGTTGGTAGTTACAATGAGCAGTTCTTC.

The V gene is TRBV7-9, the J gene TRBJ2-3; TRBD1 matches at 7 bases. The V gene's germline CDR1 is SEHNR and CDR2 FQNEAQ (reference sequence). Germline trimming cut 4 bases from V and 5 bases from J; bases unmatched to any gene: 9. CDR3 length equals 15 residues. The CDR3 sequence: CASSSRQGSIDTQYF. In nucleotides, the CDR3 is TGTGCCAGCAGCTCTAGACAGGGATCAATAGATACGCAGTATTTT. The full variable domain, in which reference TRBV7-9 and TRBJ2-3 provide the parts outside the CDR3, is DTGVSQNPRHKITKRGQNVTFRCDPISEHNRLYWYRQTLGQGPEFLTYFQNEAQLEKSRLLSDRFSAERPKGSFSTLEIQRTEQGDSAMYLCASSSRQGSIDTQYFGPGTRLTVL.

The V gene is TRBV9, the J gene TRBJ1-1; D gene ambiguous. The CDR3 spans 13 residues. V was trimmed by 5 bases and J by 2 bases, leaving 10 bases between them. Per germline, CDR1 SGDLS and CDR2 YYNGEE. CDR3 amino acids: CASRRSLNTEAFF. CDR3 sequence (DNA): TGTGCCAGCAGGCGTTCCCTCAACACTGAAGCTTTCTTT.

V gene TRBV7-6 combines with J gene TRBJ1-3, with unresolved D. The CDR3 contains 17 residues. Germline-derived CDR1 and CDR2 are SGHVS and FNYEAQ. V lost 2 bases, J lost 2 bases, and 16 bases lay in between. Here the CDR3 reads CASSLLAPSVTGNTIYF. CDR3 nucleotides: TGTGCCAGCAGCTTACTGGCCCCAAGTGTCACTGGAAACACCATATATTTT.

CDR3 in amino acids: CASTPVGSGDKNIQYF. The DNA of the CDR3 is TGTGCCAGCACCCCCGTCGGAAGCGGGGACAAAAACATTCAGTACTTC. The V and J genes are TRBV28 and TRBJ2-4, with 7 bases fitting TRBD2. The CDR3 loop spans 16 amino acids. Germline-derived CDR1 and CDR2 are MDHEN and SYDVKM. The J segment lost 3 bases and the V segment lost 7 bases, leaving 12 bases of the junction unmatched.

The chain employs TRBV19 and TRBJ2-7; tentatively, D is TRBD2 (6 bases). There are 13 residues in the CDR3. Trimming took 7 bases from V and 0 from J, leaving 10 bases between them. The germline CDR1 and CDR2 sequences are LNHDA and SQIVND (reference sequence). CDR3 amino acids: CASKGRSSYEQYF. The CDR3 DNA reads TGTGCCAGTAAAGGGAGGAGCTCCTACGAGCAGTACTTC.

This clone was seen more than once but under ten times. CDR3: CASSLPRQGADYGYTF. CDR3 DNA: TGTGCCAGCAGCCTTCCACGACAGGGGGCAGACTATGGCTACACCTTC. V usage is TRBV28 and J usage is TRBJ1-2, with TRBD1 identical over 10 bases. The CDR3 runs 16 residues. Germline V lookup: CDR1 MDHEN, CDR2 SYDVKM. The V gene end was trimmed by 6 bases and the J gene end by 3 bases; junction bases not matched to a gene: 10.

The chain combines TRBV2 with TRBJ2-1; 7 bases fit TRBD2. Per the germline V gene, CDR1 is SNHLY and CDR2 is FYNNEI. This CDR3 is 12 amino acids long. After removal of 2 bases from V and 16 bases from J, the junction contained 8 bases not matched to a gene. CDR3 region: CASSETTSQRFF. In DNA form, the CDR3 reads TGTGCCAGCAGTGAAACGACTAGCCAGCGATTCTTC.

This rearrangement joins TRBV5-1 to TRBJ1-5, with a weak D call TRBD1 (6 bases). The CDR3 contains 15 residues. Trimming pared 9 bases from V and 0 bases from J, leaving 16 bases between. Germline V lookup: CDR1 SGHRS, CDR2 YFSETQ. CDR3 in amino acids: CAIEPATGSNQPQHF. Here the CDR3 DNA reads TGCGCCATAGAACCGGCGACAGGTAGCAATCAGCCCCAGCATTTT. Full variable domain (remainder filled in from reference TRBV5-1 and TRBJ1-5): KAGVTQTPRYLIKTRGQQVTLSCSPISGHRSVSWYQQTPGQGLQFLFEYFSETQRNKGNFPGRFSGRQFSNSRSEMNVSTLELGDSALYLCAIEPATGSNQPQHFGDGTRLSIL.

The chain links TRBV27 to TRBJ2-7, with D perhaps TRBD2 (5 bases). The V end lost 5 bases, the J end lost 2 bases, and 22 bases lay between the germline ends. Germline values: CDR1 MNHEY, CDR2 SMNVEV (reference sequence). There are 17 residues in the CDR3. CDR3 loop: CASSTRRSGNTAYEQYF. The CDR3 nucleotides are TGTGCCAGCAGTACCCGAAGATCCGGGAACACCGCCTACGAGCAGTACTTC.

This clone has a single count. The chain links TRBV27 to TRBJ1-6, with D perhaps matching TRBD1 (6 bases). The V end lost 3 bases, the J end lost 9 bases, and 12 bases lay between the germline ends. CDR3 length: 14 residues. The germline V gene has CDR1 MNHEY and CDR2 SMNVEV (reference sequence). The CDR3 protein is CASSFPGGSSPLHF. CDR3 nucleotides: TGTGCCAGCAGTTTCCCTGGGGGCAGTTCACCCCTCCACTTT.

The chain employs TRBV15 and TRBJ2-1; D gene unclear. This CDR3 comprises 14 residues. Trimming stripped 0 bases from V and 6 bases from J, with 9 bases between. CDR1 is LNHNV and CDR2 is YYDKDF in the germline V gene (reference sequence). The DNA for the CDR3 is TGTGCCACCAGCAGAGAACGGGTTCTCAATGAGCAGTTCTTC. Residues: CATSRERVLNEQFF. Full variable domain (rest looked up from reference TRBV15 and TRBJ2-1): DAMVIQNPRYQVTQFGKPVTLSCSQTLNHNVMYWYQQKSSQAPKLLFHYYDKDFNNEADTPDNFQSRRPNTSFCFLDIRSPGLGDTAMYLCATSRERVLNEQFFGPGTRLTVL.

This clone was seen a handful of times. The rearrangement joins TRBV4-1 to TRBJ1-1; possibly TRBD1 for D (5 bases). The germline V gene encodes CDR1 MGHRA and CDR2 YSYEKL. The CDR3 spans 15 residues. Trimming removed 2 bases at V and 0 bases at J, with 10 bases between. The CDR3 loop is CASSQLPDMNTEAFF. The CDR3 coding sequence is TGCGCCAGCAGCCAATTACCGGACATGAACACTGAAGCTTTCTTT.

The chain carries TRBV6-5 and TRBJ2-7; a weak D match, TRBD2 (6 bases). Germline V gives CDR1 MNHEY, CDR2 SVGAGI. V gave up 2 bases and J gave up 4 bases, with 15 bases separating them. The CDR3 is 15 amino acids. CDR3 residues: CASSYGDSYPYEQYF. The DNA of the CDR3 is TGTGCCAGCAGTTACGGGGACTCTTACCCGTACGAGCAGTACTTC.